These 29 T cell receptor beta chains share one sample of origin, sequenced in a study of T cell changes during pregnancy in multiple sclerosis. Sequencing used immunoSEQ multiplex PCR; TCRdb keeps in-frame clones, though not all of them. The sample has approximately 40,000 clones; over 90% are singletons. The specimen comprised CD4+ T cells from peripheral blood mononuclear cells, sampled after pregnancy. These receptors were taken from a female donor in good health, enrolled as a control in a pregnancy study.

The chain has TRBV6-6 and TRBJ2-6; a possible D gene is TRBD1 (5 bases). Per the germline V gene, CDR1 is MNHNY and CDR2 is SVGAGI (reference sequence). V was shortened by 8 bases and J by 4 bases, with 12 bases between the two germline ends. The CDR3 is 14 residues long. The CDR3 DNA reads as TGTGCCAGCGCTCAGGGTGTAGGGGCCAACGTCCTGACTTTC. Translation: CASAQGVGANVLTF.

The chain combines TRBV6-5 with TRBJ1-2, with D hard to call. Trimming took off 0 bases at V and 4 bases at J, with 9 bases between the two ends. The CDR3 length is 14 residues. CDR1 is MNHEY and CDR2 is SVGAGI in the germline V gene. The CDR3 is CASSYSRGSYGYTF. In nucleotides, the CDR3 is TGTGCCAGCAGTTACTCGAGAGGGAGCTATGGCTACACCTTC.

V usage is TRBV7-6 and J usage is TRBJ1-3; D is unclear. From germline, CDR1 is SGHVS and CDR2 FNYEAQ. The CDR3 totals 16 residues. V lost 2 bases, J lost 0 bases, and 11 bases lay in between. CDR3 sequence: CASSLTMAGSGNTIYF. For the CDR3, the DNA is TGTGCCAGCAGCTTAACAATGGCTGGCTCTGGAAACACCATATATTTT.

CDR3 in amino acids: CASSEQNTGELFF. The CDR3, as DNA: TGCGCCAGCAGTGAACAGAACACCGGGGAGCTGTTTTTT. The chain employs TRBV10-2 and TRBJ2-2; D remains ambiguous. V was clipped by 3 bases and J by 1 base, with 3 bases between them. The germline V gene has CDR1 WSHSY and CDR2 SAAADI. This CDR3 has 13 residues.

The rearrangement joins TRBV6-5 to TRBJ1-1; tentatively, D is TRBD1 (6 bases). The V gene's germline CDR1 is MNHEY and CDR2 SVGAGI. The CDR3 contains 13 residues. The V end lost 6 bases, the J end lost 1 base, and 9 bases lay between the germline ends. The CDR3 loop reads CASSPTGNTEAFF. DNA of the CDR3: TGTGCCAGCAGCCCGACAGGGAACACTGAAGCTTTCTTT.

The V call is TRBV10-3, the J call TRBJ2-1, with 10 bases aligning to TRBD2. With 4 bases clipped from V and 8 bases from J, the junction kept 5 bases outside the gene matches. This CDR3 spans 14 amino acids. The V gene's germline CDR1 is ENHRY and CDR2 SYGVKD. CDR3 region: CAISAPSGSDEQFF. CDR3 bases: TGTGCCATCAGTGCCCCTAGCGGGAGCGATGAGCAGTTCTTC.

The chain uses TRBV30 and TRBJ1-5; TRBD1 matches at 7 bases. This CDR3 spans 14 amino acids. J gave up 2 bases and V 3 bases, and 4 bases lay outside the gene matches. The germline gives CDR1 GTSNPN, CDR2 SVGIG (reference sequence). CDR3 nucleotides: TGTGCCTGGAGCGGACAGGAAGGCAATCAGCCCCAGCATTTT. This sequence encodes CAWSGQEGNQPQHF. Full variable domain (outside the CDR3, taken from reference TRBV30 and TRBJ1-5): SQTIHQWPATLVQPVGSPLSLECTVEGTSNPNLYWYRQAAGRGLQLLFYSVGIGQISSEVPQNLSASRPQDRQFILSSKKLLLSDSGFYLCAWSGQEGNQPQHFGDGTRLSIL.

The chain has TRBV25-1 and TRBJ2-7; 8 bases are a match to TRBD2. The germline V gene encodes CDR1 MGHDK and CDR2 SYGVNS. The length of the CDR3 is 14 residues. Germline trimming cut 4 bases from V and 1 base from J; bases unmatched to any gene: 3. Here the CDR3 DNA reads TGTGCCAGCAGTGGGACTAGCCAATCCTACGAGCAGTACTTC. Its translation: CASSGTSQSYEQYF.

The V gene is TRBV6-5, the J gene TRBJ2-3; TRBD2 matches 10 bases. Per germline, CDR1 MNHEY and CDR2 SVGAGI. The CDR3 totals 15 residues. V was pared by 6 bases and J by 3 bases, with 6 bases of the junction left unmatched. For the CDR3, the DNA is TGTGCCAGCAGGGAGAGCGGGGGGGCGACAGATACGCAGTATTTT. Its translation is CASRESGGATDTQYF.

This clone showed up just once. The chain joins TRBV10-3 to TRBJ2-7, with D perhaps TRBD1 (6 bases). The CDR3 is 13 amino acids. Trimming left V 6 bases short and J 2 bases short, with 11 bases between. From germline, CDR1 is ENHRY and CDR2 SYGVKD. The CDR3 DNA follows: TGTGCCATCAGCCGGGACACAGCCTACGAGCAGTACTTC. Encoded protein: CAISRDTAYEQYF.

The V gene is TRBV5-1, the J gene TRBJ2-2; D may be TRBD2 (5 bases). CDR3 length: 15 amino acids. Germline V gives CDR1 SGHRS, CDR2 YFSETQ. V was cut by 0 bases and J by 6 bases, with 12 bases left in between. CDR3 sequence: CASSLDGLWSGELFF. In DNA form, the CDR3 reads TGCGCCAGCAGCTTGGATGGACTGTGGTCCGGGGAGCTGTTTTTT.

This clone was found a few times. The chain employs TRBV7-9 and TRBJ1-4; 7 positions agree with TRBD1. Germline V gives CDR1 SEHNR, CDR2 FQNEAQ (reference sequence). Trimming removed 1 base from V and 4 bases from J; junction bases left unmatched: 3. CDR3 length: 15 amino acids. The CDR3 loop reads CASSLDRGSNEKLFF. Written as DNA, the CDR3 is TGTGCCAGCAGCTTAGACAGGGGAAGTAATGAAAAACTGTTTTTT.

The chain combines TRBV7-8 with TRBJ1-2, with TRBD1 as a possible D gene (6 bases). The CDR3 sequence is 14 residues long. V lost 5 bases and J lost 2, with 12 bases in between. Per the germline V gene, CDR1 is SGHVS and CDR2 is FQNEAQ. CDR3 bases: TGTGCCAGCAGCCCAGGGGAAAAGAACTATGGCTACACCTTC. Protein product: CASSPGEKNYGYTF. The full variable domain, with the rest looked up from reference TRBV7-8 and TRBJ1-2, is GAGVSQSPRYKVAKRGQDVALRCDPISGHVSLFWYQQALGQGPEFLTYFQNEAQLDKSGLPSDRFFAERPEGSVSTLKIQRTQQEDSAVYLCASSPGEKNYGYTFGSGTRLTVV.

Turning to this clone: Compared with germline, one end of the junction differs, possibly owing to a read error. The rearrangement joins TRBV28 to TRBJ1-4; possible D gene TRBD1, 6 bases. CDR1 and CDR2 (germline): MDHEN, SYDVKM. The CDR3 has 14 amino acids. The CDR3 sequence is CASSPQGPKEKLFF. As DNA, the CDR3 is TGTGCCAGCAGCCCACAGGGCCCTAAAGAAAAACTGTTTTTT.

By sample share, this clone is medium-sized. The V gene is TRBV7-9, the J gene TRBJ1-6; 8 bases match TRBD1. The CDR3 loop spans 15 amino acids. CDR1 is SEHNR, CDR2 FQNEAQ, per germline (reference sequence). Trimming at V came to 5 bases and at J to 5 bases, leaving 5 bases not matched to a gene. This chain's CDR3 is CASSPTGGNNSPLHF. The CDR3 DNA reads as TGTGCCAGCAGCCCTACAGGGGGGAATAATTCACCCCTCCACTTT.

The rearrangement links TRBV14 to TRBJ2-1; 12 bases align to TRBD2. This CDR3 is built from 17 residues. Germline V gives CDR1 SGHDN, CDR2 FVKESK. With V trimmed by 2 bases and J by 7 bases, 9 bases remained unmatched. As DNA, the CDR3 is TGTGCCAGCAGCCAATTTTGGGGGACTAGCGGGCCTAATGAGCAGTTCTTC. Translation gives CASSQFWGTSGPNEQFF.

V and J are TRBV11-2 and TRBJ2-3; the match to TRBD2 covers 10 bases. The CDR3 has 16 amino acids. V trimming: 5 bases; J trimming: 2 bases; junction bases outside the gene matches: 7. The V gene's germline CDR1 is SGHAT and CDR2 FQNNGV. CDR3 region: CASSQRTSGYTDTQYF. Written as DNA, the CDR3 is TGTGCCAGCAGCCAGAGGACTAGCGGATACACAGATACGCAGTATTTT.

The CDR3 DNA reads as TGCAGCGTTGCTAGCGGGAGCTACGAGCAGTACTTC. Protein: CSVASGSYEQYF. The chain recombines TRBV29-1 with TRBJ2-7; 10 bases are shared with TRBD2. V dropped 4 bases and J dropped 3; count of bases not matched to a gene: 0. The CDR3 runs to 12 residues. Germline loops: CDR1 SQVTM, CDR2 ANQGSEA.

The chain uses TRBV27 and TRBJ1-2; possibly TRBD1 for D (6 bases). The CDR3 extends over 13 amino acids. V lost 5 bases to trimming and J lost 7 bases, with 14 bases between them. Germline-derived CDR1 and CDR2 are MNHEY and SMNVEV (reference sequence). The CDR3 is CASSPDRFGGYTF. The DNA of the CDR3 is TGTGCCAGCAGTCCCGACAGGTTTGGTGGCTACACCTTC.

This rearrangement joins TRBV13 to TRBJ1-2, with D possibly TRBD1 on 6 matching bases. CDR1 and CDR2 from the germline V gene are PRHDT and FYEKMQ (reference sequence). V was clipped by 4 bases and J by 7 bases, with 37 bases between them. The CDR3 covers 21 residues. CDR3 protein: CASSSSETINPGHVTSGGYTF. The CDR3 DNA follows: TGTGCCAGCAGCTCATCCGAGACTATTAACCCGGGACATGTTACTTCTGGTGGCTACACCTTC.

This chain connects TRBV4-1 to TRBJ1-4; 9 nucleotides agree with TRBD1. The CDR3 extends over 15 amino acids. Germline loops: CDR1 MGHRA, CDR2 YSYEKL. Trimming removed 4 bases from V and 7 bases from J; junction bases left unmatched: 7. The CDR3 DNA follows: TGCGCCAGCAGCCGACCGGGACAGGGAGGTGAAAAACTGTTTTTT. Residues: CASSRPGQGGEKLFF.

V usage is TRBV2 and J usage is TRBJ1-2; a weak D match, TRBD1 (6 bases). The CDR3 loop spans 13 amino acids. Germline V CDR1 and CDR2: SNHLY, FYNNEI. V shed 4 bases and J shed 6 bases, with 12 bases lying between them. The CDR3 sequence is CASSVGAVNGYTF. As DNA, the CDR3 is TGTGCCAGCAGTGTGGGGGCGGTGAATGGCTACACCTTC. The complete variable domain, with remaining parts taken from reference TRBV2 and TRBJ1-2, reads EPEVTQTPSHQVTQMGQEVILRCVPISNHLYFYWYRQILGQKVEFLVSFYNNEISEKSEIFDDQFSVERPDGSNFTLKIRSTKLEDSAMYFCASSVGAVNGYTFGSGTRLTVV.

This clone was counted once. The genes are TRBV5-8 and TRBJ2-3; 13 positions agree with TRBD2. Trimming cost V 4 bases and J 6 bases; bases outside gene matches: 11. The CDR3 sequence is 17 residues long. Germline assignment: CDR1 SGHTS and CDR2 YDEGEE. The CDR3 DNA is TGTGCCAGCAGCCGGGGACTAGCGGGGACTACCGGGGATACGCAGTATTTT. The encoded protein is CASSRGLAGTTGDTQYF.

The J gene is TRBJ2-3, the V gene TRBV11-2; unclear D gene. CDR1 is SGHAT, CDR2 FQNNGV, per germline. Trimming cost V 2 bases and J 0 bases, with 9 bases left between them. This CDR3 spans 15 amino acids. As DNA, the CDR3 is TGTGCCAGCAGCTTACGCCCAGGTAGCACAGATACGCAGTATTTT. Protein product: CASSLRPGSTDTQYF.

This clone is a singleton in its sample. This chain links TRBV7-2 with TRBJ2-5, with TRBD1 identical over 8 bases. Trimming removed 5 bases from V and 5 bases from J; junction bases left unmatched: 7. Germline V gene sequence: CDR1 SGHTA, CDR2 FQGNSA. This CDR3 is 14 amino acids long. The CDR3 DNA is TGTGCCAGCAGCCAGGGACAGGCGCGGGAGACCCAGTACTTC. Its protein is CASSQGQARETQYF. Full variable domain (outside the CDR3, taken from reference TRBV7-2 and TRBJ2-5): GAGVSQSPSNKVTEKGKDVELRCDPISGHTALYWYRQSLGQGLEFLIYFQGNSAPDKSGLPSDRFSAERTGGSVSTLTIQRTQQEDSAVYLCASSQGQARETQYFGPGTRLLVL.

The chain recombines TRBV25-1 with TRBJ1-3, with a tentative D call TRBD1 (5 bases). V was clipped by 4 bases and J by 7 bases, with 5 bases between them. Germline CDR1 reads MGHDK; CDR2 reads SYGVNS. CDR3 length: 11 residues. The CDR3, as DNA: TGTGCCAGCAGTGGGGGCAACACCATATATTTT. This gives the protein CASSGGNTIYF.

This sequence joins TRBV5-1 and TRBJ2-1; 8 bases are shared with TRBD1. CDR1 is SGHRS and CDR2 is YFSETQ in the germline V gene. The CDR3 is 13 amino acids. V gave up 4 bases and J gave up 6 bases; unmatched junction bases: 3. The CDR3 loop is CASSRTGGNEQFF. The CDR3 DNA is TGCGCCAGCAGCCGTACAGGGGGCAATGAGCAGTTCTTC.

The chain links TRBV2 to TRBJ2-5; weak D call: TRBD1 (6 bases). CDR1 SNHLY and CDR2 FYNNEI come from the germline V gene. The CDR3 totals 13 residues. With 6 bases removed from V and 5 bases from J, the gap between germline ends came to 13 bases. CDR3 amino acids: CASRLGGTETQYF. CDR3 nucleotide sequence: TGTGCCAGCAGATTAGGGGGAACGGAGACCCAGTACTTC. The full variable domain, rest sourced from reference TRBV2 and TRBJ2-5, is EPEVTQTPSHQVTQMGQEVILRCVPISNHLYFYWYRQILGQKVEFLVSFYNNEISEKSEIFDDQFSVERPDGSNFTLKIRSTKLEDSAMYFCASRLGGTETQYFGPGTRLLVL.

As DNA, the CDR3 is TGTGCCTGGAGTGTACCCCGACCAGGGGGCCGAAACATTCAGTACTTC. Its translation is CAWSVPRPGGRNIQYF. The rearrangement links TRBV30 to TRBJ2-4; 8 positions match TRBD1. The CDR3 has 16 residues. With 0 bases clipped from V and 6 bases from J, the junction kept 10 bases outside the gene matches. The germline V gene encodes CDR1 GTSNPN and CDR2 SVGIG (reference sequence).